These 15 T cell receptor beta chains share one sample of origin, sequenced in a study of regulatory T cells in long-lasting Graves disease (dated by TCRdb to about 2021). Library preparation employed multiplex PCR. Instrument used: Illumina HiSeq 4000. To build TCR beta libraries, CDR3 regions were amplified by Arm-PCR using iRepertoire HTBI primers. TCRdb reworked the public reads: Q25 trimming with fastp, MiXCR clone assembly, productive beta chains retained. Each entry merges the rows of one CDR3 protein and shows their most common DNA and genes. The sample table records 450,000 to 700,000 distinct CDR3 sequences; about 13% of these occur just once. The ten largest make up more than 8.5% of the sample. The intended sense of this specimen's time point label: newly diagnosed GD, antithyroid drugs for less than 3 months. For both TCR sequencing and RNA sequencing, RNA was extracted from PBMCs in TRIzol.

The data also belong to a second study, concerning T cells in Graves' hyperthyroidism and ophthalmopathy.

The sample in question was peripheral blood mononuclear cells (PBMCs), obtained at new diagnosis, from a patient treated with antithyroid drugs. Receptors were obtained from a man in his thirties or forties with Graves disease. Donor details come from another sample of the same person, matched by shared clones.

This clonotype was observed at least ten times. This sequence joins TRBV3-1 and TRBJ2-7; D is ambiguous. CDR1 LGHDT and CDR2 YNNKEL come from the germline V gene (reference sequence). Trimming took 4 bases from V and 2 from J, leaving 15 bases between them. The CDR3 contains 15 residues. The CDR3 region is CASSPKVVAPYEQYF. In DNA, the CDR3 is TGTGCCAGCAGCCCCAAAGTGGTGGCCCCCTACGAGCAGTACTTC.

This clonotype was recorded many times. The V call is TRBV30, the J call TRBJ1-1; no clear D gene. Trimming removed 3 bases at V and 5 bases at J, with 10 bases between. Germline V gene lookup returns CDR1 GTSNPN and CDR2 SVGIG (reference sequence). This CDR3 has 12 amino acids. The CDR3: CAWRGSSTEAFF. CDR3 nucleotide sequence: TGTGCCTGGAGGGGTAGCTCGACTGAAGCTTTCTTT.

This clonotype was detected many times. The rearrangement links TRBV15 to TRBJ2-1; D remains unclear. From germline, CDR1 is LNHNV and CDR2 YYDKDF (reference sequence). This CDR3 has 14 amino acids. Trimming stripped 1 base from V and 5 bases from J, with 9 bases between. The CDR3 nucleotides read TGTGCCACCAGCAGAGGTGGCTTTGACAATGAGCAGTTCTTC. Amino acids: CATSRGGFDNEQFF. The full variable domain, in which reference TRBV15 and TRBJ2-1 provide the parts outside the CDR3, is DAMVIQNPRYQVTQFGKPVTLSCSQTLNHNVMYWYQQKSSQAPKLLFHYYDKDFNNEADTPDNFQSRRPNTSFCFLDIRSPGLGDTAMYLCATSRGGFDNEQFFGPGTRLTVL.

This clonotype was seen ten or more times. The V call is TRBV30, the J call TRBJ1-1; D is possibly TRBD1 (6 bases). The length of the CDR3 is 12 residues. V dropped 5 bases and J dropped 11 bases, with 18 bases sitting between them. Germline V gene lookup returns CDR1 GTSNPN and CDR2 SVGIG (reference sequence). The CDR3 here is CAWARTAPKAFF. The CDR3 DNA sequence: TGTGCCTGGGCCCGGACAGCTCCAAAGGCTTTCTTT.

Comment on this clonotype: This may be a read error, as it is one base from a much larger clone. The chain couples TRBV5-1 to TRBJ2-3; 12 bases align to TRBD2. This CDR3 has 16 amino acids. Germline V gene lookup returns CDR1 SGHRS and CDR2 YFSETQ. The DNA of the CDR3 is TGCGCCAGCAACCCTAGGACTAGCGGGATCACAGATGCGCAGTATTTT. This encodes CASNPRTSGITDAQYF.

The sample holds many counts of this clonotype. The V and J genes are TRBV2 and TRBJ2-1; 10 nucleotides agree with TRBD2. The better agreement between TRBJ2-5 and the DNA end casts doubt on the J call. Germline CDR1 SNHLY, CDR2 FYNNEI. This CDR3 is 16 amino acids long. CDR3 sequence reads: CASKVLAGGLQETQYF. CDR3 coding DNA: TGTGCCAGCAAGGTATTAGCGGGAGGCCTACAAGAGACCCAGTACTTC.

This clonotype appeared many times. This chain joins TRBV20-1 and TRBJ2-1, with TRBD2 identical over 10 bases. With V trimmed by 6 bases and J by 0 bases, 11 bases remained unmatched. Germline CDR1 is DFQATT and CDR2 is SNEGSKA (reference sequence). The CDR3 runs to 17 residues. The CDR3: CSARTGLARISYNEQFF. The CDR3 DNA is TGCAGTGCGAGAACGGGACTAGCGCGTATCTCCTACAATGAGCAGTTCTTC.

On this clonotype itself: Just one base apart from a much larger clone, this may be a read error. V is TRBV15 and J is TRBJ1-5; tentatively, D is TRBD1 (6 bases). Per germline, CDR1 LNHNV and CDR2 YYDKDF (reference sequence). The CDR3 totals 16 residues. Trimming pared 2 bases from V and 5 bases from J, leaving 16 bases between. The CDR3 protein is CATSRKRDIDDQPQHF. The DNA for the CDR3 is TGTGCCACCAGCAGAAAGCGGGACATCGACGATCAGCCCCAGCATTTT.

V and J are TRBV18 and TRBJ1-5; maybe TRBD1 (6 bases). The CDR3 is made up of 17 amino acids. The V end lost 2 bases, the J end lost 0 bases, and 14 bases lay between the germline ends. Per the germline V gene, CDR1 is KGHSH and CDR2 is LQKENI. In DNA, the CDR3 is TGTGCCAGCTCACCAGGACAGTCCTTTTATAGCAATCAGCCCCAGCATTTT. Translation gives CASSPGQSFYSNQPQHF. The whole variable domain, filled in from reference TRBV18 and TRBJ1-5, reads NAGVMQNPRHLVRRRGQEARLRCSPMKGHSHVYWYRQLPEEGLKFMVYLQKENIIDESGMPKERFSAEFPKEGPSILRIQQVVRGDSAAYFCASSPGQSFYSNQPQHFGDGTRLSIL.

This clonotype was counted a few times. The chain is built from TRBV20-1 and TRBJ2-2; 14 bases fit TRBD2. Trimming took 3 bases from V and 5 from J; bases not matched to a gene: 17. The germline gives CDR1 DFQATT, CDR2 SNEGSKA (reference sequence). The CDR3 consists of 20 residues. The CDR3 sequence is CSARGPSGLAGDLGTGELFF. The CDR3 DNA is TGCAGTGCTAGGGGCCCGTCGGGACTAGCGGGAGATTTGGGGACCGGGGAGCTGTTTTTT.

This clonotype has just a few counts. This chain links TRBV20-1 with TRBJ2-7; no definite D call. Trimming removed 7 bases at V and 0 bases at J, with 13 bases between. Germline assignment: CDR1 DFQATT and CDR2 SNEGSKA (reference sequence). The length of the CDR3 is 13 residues. CDR3 coding DNA: TGCAGTGAACTCGGGCCGTCCTCCTACGAGCAGTACTTC. Encoded protein: CSELGPSSYEQYF.

This clonotype was picked up many times. The chain links TRBV7-3 to TRBJ2-1, with 11 bases aligning to TRBD2. J gave up 5 bases and V 4 bases, and 10 bases lay outside the gene matches. The germline CDR1 and CDR2 sequences are SGHTA and FQGTGA. The CDR3 consists of 17 residues. CDR3 in DNA: TGTGCCAGCAGCTCTCAAGGAGGGACTAGCGGTCACAATGAGCAGTTCTTC. As protein: CASSSQGGTSGHNEQFF.

Of note for this clonotype: This may stem from a read error, because a much larger clone lies one nucleotide away. The gene calls are TRBV6-5 and TRBJ2-2, with a tentative D call TRBD1 (5 bases). The CDR3 loop spans 15 amino acids. The germline V gene encodes CDR1 MNHEY and CDR2 SVGAGI. DNA of the CDR3: TGTGCCAGCAGTTACGGGGCGAGGAACACCAGGGAGCTGTTTTTT. Protein sequence: CASSYGARNTRELFF.

To note about this clonotype: A much larger clonotype is one base distant, so this may be a read error. V usage is TRBV6-2 or TRBV6-3 and J usage is TRBJ1-1, with D unclear. V dropped 5 bases and J dropped 9 bases, with 13 bases sitting between them. There are 12 residues in the CDR3. Germline V gene sequence: CDR1 MNHEY, CDR2 SVGEGT. In DNA, the CDR3 is TGTGCCAGCAGTGAAGGACGGTACCAAGCTTTCTTT. Protein product: CASSEGRYQAFF.

This clonotype was observed at least ten times. V and J are TRBV27 and TRBJ2-1; 9 nucleotides line up with TRBD2. The CDR3 covers 16 residues. Germline V CDR1 and CDR2: MNHEY, SMNVEV (reference sequence). V lost 2 bases to trimming and J lost 7 bases; unmatched junction nucleotides: 9. In DNA form, the CDR3 reads TGTGCCAGCAGTTTAATAGGTAGCGGGAGAGAAAATGAGCAGTTCTTC. The encoded protein is CASSLIGSGRENEQFF.